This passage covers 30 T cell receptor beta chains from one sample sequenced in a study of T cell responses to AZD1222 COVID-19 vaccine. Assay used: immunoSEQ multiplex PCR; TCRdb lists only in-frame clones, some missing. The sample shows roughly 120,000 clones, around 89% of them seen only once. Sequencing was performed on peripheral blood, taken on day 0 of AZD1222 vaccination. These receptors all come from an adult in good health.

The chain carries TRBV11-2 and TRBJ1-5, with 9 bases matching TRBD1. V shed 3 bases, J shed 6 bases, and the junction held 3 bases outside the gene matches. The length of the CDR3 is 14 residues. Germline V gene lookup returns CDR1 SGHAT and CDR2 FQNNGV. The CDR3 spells CASSFDRGAQPQHF. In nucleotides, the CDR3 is TGTGCCAGCAGCTTCGACAGGGGGGCTCAGCCCCAGCATTTT.

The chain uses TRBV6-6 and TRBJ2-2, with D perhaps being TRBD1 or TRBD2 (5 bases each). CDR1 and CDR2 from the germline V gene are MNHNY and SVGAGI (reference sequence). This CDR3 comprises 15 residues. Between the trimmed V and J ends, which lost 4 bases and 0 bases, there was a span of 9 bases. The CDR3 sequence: CASSFGTANTGELFF. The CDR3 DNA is TGTGCCAGCAGTTTCGGGACCGCGAACACCGGGGAGCTGTTTTTT.

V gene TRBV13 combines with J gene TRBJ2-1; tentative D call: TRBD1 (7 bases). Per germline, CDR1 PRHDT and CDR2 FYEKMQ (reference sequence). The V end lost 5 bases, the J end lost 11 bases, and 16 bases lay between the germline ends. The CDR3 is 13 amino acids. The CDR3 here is CASSDGGTEKQFF. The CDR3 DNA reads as TGTGCCAGCAGCGATGGGGGGACAGAAAAGCAGTTCTTC.

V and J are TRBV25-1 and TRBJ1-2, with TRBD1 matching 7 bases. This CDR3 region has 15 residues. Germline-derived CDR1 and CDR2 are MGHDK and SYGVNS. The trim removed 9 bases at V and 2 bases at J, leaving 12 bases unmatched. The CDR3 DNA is TGTGCCAGGCTCGGCCCACAGGGGTACAACTATGGCTACACCTTC. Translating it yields CARLGPQGYNYGYTF.

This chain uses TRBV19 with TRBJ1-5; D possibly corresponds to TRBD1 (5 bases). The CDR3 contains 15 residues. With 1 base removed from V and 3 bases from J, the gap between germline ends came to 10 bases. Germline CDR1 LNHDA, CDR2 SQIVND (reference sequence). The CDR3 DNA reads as TGTGCCAGTAGTATAGGCGGGGCCATCAATCAGCCCCAGCATTTT. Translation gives CASSIGGAINQPQHF.

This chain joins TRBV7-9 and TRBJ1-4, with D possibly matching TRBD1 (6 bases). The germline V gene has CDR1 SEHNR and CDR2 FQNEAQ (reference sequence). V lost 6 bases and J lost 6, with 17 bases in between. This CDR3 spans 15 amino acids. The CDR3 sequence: CASRTYRDEYEKLFF. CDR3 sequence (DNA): TGTGCCAGCAGGACCTACAGGGACGAATATGAAAAACTGTTTTTT.

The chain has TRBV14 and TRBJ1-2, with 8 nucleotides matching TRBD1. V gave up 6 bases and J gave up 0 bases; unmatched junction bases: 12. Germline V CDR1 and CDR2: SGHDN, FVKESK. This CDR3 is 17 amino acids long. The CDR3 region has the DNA TGTGCCAGCAGACCCGGACAGGGACCTAACCCTAACTATGGCTACACCTTC. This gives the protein CASRPGQGPNPNYGYTF.

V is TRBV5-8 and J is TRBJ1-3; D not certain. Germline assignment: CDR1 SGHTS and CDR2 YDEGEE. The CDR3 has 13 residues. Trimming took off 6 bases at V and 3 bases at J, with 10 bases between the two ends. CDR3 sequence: CASTATIGNTIYF. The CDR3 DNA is TGTGCCAGCACCGCAACCATTGGAAACACCATATATTTT.

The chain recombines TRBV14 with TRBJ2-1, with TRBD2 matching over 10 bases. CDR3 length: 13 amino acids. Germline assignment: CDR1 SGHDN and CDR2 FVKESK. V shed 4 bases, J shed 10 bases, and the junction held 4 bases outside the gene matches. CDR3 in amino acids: CASSPTLAGEQFF. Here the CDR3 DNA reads TGTGCCAGCAGCCCTACACTAGCGGGAGAGCAGTTCTTC.

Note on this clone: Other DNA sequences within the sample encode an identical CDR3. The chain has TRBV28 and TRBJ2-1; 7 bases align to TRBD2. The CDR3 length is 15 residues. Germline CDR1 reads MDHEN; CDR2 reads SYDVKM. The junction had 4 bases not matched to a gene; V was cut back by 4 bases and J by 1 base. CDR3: CASSYRGSSYNEQFF. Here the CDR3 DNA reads TGTGCCAGCAGTTACCGCGGGAGTTCCTACAATGAGCAGTTCTTC.

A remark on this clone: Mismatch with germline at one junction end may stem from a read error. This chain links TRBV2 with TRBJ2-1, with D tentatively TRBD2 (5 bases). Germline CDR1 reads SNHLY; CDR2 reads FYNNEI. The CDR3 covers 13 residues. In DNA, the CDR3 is TGTGCCAGCAGTTTGGACTCCGACAATGAGCAGTTCTTC. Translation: CASSLDSDNEQFF.

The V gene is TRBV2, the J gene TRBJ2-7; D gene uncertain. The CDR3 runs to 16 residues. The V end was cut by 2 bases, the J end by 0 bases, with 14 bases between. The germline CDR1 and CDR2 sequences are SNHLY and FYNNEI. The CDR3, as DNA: TGTGCCAGCAGTGAAATTCTTGGCACCAGCTCCTACGAGCAGTACTTC. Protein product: CASSEILGTSSYEQYF.

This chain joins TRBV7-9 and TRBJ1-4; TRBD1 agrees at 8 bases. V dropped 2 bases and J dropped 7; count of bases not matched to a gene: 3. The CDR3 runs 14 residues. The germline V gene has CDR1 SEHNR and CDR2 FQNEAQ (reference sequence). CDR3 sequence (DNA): TGTGCCAGCAGCTTAACAGGGGGGTCTGAAAAACTGTTTTTT. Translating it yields CASSLTGGSEKLFF. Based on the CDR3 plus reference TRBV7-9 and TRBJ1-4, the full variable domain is DTGVSQNPRHKITKRGQNVTFRCDPISEHNRLYWYRQTLGQGPEFLTYFQNEAQLEKSRLLSDRFSAERPKGSFSTLEIQRTEQGDSAMYLCASSLTGGSEKLFFGSGTQLSVL.

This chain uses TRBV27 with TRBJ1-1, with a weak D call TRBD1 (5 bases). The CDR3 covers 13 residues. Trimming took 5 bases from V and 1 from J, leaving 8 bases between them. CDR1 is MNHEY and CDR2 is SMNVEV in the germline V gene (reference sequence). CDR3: CASSATANTEAFF. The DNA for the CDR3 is TGTGCCAGCAGTGCGACAGCGAACACTGAAGCTTTCTTT.

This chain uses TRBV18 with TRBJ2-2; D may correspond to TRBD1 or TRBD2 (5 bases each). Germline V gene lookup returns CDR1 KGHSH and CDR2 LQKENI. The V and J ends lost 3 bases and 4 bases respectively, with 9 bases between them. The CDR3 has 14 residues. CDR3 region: CASSPPGPTGELFF. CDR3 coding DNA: TGTGCCAGCTCACCTCCGGGGCCCACCGGGGAGCTGTTTTTT.

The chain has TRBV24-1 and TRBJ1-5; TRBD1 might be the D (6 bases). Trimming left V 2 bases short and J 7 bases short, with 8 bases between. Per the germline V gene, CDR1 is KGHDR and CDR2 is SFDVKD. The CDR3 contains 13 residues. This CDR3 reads CATSDYDRQPQHF. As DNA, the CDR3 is TGTGCCACCAGTGATTATGACAGGCAGCCCCAGCATTTT.

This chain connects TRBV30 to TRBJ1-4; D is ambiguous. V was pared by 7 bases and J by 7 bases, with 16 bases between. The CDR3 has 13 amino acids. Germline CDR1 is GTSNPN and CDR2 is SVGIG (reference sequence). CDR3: CALSPSRGEKLFF. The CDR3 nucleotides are TGTGCCTTATCACCCTCCCGTGGTGAAAAACTGTTTTTT.

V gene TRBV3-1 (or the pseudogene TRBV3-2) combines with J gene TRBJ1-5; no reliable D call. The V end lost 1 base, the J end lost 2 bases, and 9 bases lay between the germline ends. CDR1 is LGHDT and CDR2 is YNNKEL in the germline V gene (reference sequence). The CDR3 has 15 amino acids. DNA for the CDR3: TGTGCCAGCAGCCAAGGGGTTGGGGGCAATCAGCCCCAGCATTTT. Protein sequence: CASSQGVGGNQPQHF.

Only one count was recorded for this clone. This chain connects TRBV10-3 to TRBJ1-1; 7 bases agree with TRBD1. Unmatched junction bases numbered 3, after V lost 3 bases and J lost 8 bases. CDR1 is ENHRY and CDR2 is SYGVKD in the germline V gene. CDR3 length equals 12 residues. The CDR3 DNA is TGTGCCATCAGTGATACAGGGGTCGAAGCTTTCTTT. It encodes CAISDTGVEAFF.

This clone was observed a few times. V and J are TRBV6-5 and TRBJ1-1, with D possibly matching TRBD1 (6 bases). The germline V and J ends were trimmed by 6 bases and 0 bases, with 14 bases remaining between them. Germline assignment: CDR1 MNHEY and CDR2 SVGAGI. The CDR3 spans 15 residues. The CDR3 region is CASSPGAGVNTEAFF. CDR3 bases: TGTGCCAGCAGCCCCGGGGCAGGGGTGAACACTGAAGCTTTCTTT.

DNA for the CDR3: TGTGCCAGCAGTATTCGGACCAACTCCTACAATGAGCAGTTCTTC. Translated: CASSIRTNSYNEQFF. The chain is built from TRBV6-5 and TRBJ2-1; D unclear. CDR1 MNHEY and CDR2 SVGAGI come from the germline V gene. V was clipped by 5 bases and J by 0 bases, with 11 bases between them. The CDR3 contains 15 residues.

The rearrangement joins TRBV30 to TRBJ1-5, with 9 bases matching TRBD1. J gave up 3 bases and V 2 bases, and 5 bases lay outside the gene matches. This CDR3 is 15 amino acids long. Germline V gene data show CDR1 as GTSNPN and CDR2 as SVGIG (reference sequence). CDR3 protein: CAWSTGQGNNQPQHF. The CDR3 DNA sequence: TGTGCCTGGAGTACGGGACAGGGCAACAATCAGCCCCAGCATTTT.

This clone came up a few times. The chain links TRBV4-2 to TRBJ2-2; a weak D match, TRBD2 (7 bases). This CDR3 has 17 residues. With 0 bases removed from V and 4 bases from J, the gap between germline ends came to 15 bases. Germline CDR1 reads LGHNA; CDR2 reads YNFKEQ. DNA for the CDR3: TGTGCCAGCAGCCAAGAGGGGCGGGGGCCCGCCACCGGGGAGCTGTTTTTT. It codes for CASSQEGRGPATGELFF.

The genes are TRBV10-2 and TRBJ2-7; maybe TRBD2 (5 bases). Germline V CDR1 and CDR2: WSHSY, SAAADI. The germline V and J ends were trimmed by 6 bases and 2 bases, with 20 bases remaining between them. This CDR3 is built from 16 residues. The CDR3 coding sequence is TGCGCCAGCAGGGGAGTTGCCCCGGCAAGCCCCTACGAGCAGTACTTC. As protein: CASRGVAPASPYEQYF.

CDR3: CASSSLPGDTEAFF. The CDR3 DNA follows: TGTGCCAGCAGCTCTCTTCCTGGGGACACTGAAGCTTTCTTT. This chain connects TRBV7-8 to TRBJ1-1; D remains ambiguous. The CDR3 totals 14 residues. The V and J ends lost 4 bases and 3 bases respectively, with 12 bases between them. The germline gives CDR1 SGHVS, CDR2 FQNEAQ.

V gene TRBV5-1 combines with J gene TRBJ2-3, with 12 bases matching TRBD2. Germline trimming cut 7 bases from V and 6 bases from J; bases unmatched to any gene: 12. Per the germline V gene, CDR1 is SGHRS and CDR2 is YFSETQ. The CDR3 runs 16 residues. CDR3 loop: CASAQPLAGGPDTQYF. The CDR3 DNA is TGCGCCAGCGCTCAACCTCTAGCGGGAGGGCCCGATACGCAGTATTTT.

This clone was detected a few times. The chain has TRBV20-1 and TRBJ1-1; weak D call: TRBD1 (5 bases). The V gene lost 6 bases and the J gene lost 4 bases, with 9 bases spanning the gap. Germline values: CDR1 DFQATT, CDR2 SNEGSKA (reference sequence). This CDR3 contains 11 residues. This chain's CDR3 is CSATQGTEAFF. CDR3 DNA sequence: TGCAGTGCAACCCAGGGCACTGAAGCTTTCTTT.

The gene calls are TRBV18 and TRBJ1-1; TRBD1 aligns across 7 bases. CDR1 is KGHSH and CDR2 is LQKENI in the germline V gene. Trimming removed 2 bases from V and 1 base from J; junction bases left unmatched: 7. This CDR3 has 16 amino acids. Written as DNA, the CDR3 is TGTGCCAGCTCACCATCACAGGGGACATCGAACACTGAAGCTTTCTTT. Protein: CASSPSQGTSNTEAFF.

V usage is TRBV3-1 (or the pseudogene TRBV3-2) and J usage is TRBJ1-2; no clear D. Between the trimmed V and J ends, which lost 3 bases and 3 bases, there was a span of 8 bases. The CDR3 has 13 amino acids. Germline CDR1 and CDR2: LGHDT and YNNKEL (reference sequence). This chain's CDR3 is CASSQTNYYGYTF. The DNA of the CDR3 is TGTGCCAGCAGCCAGACAAACTACTATGGCTACACCTTC.

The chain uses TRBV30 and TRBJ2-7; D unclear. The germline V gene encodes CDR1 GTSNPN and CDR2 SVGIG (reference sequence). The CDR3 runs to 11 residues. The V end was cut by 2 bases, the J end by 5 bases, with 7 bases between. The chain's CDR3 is CAWSREDEQYF. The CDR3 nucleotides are TGTGCCTGGAGTAGGGAAGACGAGCAGTACTTC.